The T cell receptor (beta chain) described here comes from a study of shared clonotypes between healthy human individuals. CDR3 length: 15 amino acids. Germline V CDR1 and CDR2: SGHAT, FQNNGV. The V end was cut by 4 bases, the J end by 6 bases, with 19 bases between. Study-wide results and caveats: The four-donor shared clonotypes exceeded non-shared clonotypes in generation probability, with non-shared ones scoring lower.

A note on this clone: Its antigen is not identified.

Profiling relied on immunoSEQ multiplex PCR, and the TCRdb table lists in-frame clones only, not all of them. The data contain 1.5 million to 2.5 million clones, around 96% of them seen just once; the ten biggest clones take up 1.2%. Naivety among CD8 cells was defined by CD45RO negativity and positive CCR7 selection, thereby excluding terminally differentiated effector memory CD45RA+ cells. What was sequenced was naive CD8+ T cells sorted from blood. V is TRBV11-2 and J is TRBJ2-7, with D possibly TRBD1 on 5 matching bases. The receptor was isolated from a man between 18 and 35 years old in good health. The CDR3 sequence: CASSWGPGTIGEQYF. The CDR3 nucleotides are TGTGCCAGCAGCTGGGGCCCCGGCACTATCGGCGAGCAGTACTTC.